A selection of T cell receptor beta chains follows, all from one sample in a study of cytomegalovirus exposure and HLA in healthy donors. Only in-frame clones appear in the TCRdb table, and some are missing; sequencing was by immunoSEQ multiplex PCR. The sample includes fewer than 100,000 clones. The sequenced material came from PBMCs. The receptors come from a man aged 50-59 years in good health and CMV-seronegative. CDR3s include the opening cysteine and the closing phenylalanine or tryptophan. A D gene is named only where the DNA matches it firmly.

V gene,J gene,D gene,CDR3 DNA,CDR3 protein
TRBV5-4,TRBJ1-2,-,TGTGCCAGCAGCCCGGCTAGTCGAGAGTATGGCTACACCTTC,CASSPASREYGYTF
TRBV6-6,TRBJ1-3,TRBD1,TGTGCCAGCAGGGACAGGGGGTTCTCTGGAAACACCATATATTTT,CASRDRGFSGNTIYF
TRBV4-1,TRBJ2-1,-,TGCGCCAGCAGCCCGGGGAACTCCTACAATGAGCAGTTCTTC,CASSPGNSYNEQFF
TRBV7-2,TRBJ2-5,TRBD2,TGTGCCAGCAGCCTTCAACGGACTAGCGGGGGGGAGACCCAGTACTTC,CASSLQRTSGGETQYF
TRBV5-1,TRBJ2-3,TRBD2,TGCGCCAGCAGCTTGGAAACCCTAGCGGGCACAGATACGCAGTATTTT,CASSLETLAGTDTQYF
TRBV2,TRBJ1-2,-,TGTGCCAGCAGTCATTTGATGCCGGGAGAGAAATATGGCTACACCTTC,CASSHLMPGEKYGYTF
TRBV11-2,TRBJ2-7,TRBD2,TGTGCCAGCAGCTCGCTAGCGGGGGGGCCCTACGAGCAGTACTTC,CASSSLAGGPYEQYF
TRBV5-1,TRBJ2-3,-,TGCGCCAGCAGCTTGGTAGTGCGGATTCCTAGCACAGATACGCAGTATTTT,CASSLVVRIPSTDTQYF
TRBV4-1,TRBJ2-7,-,TGCGCCACCGCCGGGACTTCGAATTCTAGGCCCTACGAGCAGTACTTC,CATAGTSNSRPYEQYF
TRBV30,TRBJ1-2,TRBD1,TGTGCCTGGGAGTCCGGGACAGGGTCCCCAGGGACCTTC,CAWESGTGSPGTF
TRBV7-3,TRBJ1-6,-,TGTGCCAGCAGCTTAACGGGGGGGGGCCCACCCCTCCACTTT,CASSLTGGGPPLHF
TRBV18,TRBJ1-3,-,TGTGCCAGCGCCGAGACAACTGGAAACACCATATATTTT,CASAETTGNTIYF
TRBV4-2,TRBJ2-7,TRBD2,TGTGCCAGCAGCCAAGGGCCGGGAGGAGCCTACGAGCAGTACTTC,CASSQGPGGAYEQYF
TRBV5-1,TRBJ2-6,-,TGCGCCAGCAGCTTGGTACAGTTTGGGGCCAACGTCCTGACTTTC,CASSLVQFGANVLTF
TRBV2,TRBJ1-5,TRBD1,TGTGCCAGCAGTTGGACAGGTAGCAATCAGCCCCAGCATTTT,CASSWTGSNQPQHF
TRBV5-1,TRBJ2-3,-,TGCGCCAGCAGGCCTCAGGGAACCCGGGATACGCAGTATTTT,CASRPQGTRDTQYF
TRBV21-1,TRBJ1-4,-,TGTGCCAGCAGCATATTATTCGGGACAGTACCCTACGTGGCTAATGAAAAACTGTTTTTT,CASSILFGTVPYVANEKLFF
TRBV9,TRBJ1-3,-,TGTGCCAGCAGCCCGGACAGCCACTCTGGAAACACCATATATTTT,CASSPDSHSGNTIYF
TRBV27,TRBJ2-5,-,TGTGCCAGCAGTTTAGGGCTGGCAGAGACCCAGTACTTC,CASSLGLAETQYF
TRBV5-1,TRBJ2-7,-,TGCGCCAGCAGCTTGAACGAGTTCTCCTACGAGCAGTACTTC,CASSLNEFSYEQYF
TRBV19,TRBJ1-2,TRBD1,TGTGCCAGTAGTACCGGACAGGGTTTAAACTATGGCTACACCTTC,CASSTGQGLNYGYTF
TRBV10-3,TRBJ1-1,-,TGTGCCATGGCGGGGGGCCGTCACACTGAAGCTTTCTTT,CAMAGGRHTEAFF
TRBV28,TRBJ1-1,-,TGTGCCAGCCGGACACAGATGAACACTGAAGCTTTCTTT,CASRTQMNTEAFF
TRBV5-8,TRBJ2-5,TRBD1,TGTGCCAGCAGCCGGGACAGGGGATCGGGAGAGACCCAGTACTTC,CASSRDRGSGETQYF
TRBV5-1,TRBJ1-5,-,TGCGCCAGCAGCTTGGGAGGGTTAAGCAATCAGCCCCAGCATTTT,CASSLGGLSNQPQHF
TRBV4-1,TRBJ2-7,-,TGCGCCAGCAGCCAGGGGGGACAGATGTCTGGAGCGTACGAGCAGTACTTC,CASSQGGQMSGAYEQYF
TRBV28,TRBJ2-4,TRBD1,TGTGCCAGCAGTCCACGATCCCGACAGGGGCTAGCCAAAAACATTCAGTACTTC,CASSPRSRQGLAKNIQYF
TRBV9,TRBJ2-7,TRBD2,TGTGCCAGCAGCGTAGGGGGGACTAGCGGGGACTACGAGCAGTACTTC,CASSVGGTSGDYEQYF
TRBV19,TRBJ1-1,-,TGTGCCAGTAGTATCCGGGGACTGAAAGCTTTCTTT,CASSIRGLKAFF
TRBV4-1,TRBJ1-3,TRBD1,TGCGCCAGCAGCCTGGGGACAGCCAGGGGCTCTGGAAACACCATATATTTT,CASSLGTARGSGNTIYF
TRBV10-3,TRBJ2-5,TRBD1,TGTGCCATCAGAGCCGGGACAGGGGCCCTAGAGACCCAGTACTTC,CAIRAGTGALETQYF
TRBV6-1,TRBJ1-1,TRBD1,TGTGCCAGCACCGCGGGACAGACAACTGAAGCTTTCTTT,CASTAGQTTEAFF
TRBV27,TRBJ2-7,-,TGTGCCAGCAGTAGAACACCCTCCTACGAGCAGTACTTC,CASSRTPSYEQYF
TRBV28,TRBJ1-3,-,TGTGCCAGCATGAGTCCACAGGGAACTGGAAACACCATATATTTT,CASMSPQGTGNTIYF
TRBV4-2,TRBJ2-2,-,TGTGCCAGCAGCCAAGATGCTCAGAGAGCGGCCGGGGAGCTGTTTTTT,CASSQDAQRAAGELFF
TRBV5-4,TRBJ1-4,TRBD1,TGTGCCAGCAGCTCGGGTGGGACAGGGGATAATGAAAAACTGTTTTTT,CASSSGGTGDNEKLFF
TRBV19,TRBJ2-2,-,TGTGCCAGTAGTATTCAGGGTCCCGGGGAGCTGTTTTTT,CASSIQGPGELFF
TRBV10-1,TRBJ2-1,TRBD2,TGCGCCAGCGGGGGGGTAGGATACAATGAGCAGTTCTTC,CASGGVGYNEQFF
TRBV15,TRBJ2-7,-,TGTGCCACCAGCAGAGACAGGGGCTCCTACGAGCAGTACTTC,CATSRDRGSYEQYF
TRBV4-3,TRBJ2-3,-,TGCGCCAGCAGCCAAGATAGGAGCCCACGGAGAAATACGCAGTATTTT,CASSQDRSPRRNTQYF
TRBV19,TRBJ2-2,TRBD2,TGTGCCAGTAGTATGAAGCGGGGGTCCCTCCACACCGGGGAGCTGTTTTTT,CASSMKRGSLHTGELFF
TRBV5-6,TRBJ1-2,TRBD1,TGTGCCAGCAGCTTGCTGGACAGGTCCTATGGCTACACCTTC,CASSLLDRSYGYTF
TRBV6-1,TRBJ1-4,TRBD1,TGTGCCAGCAGTGAATCGGGACAGCCAGGTCGGGGTGAAAAACTGTTTTTT,CASSESGQPGRGEKLFF
TRBV7-3,TRBJ2-1,-,TGTGCCAGCAGCCGAGACGGGGACAATGAGCAGTTCTTC,CASSRDGDNEQFF
TRBV6-5,TRBJ2-7,TRBD1,TGTGCCAGCAGTGAAGAACAGGGGGCCTACGAGCAGTACTTC,CASSEEQGAYEQYF
TRBV7-3,TRBJ1-1,TRBD1,TGTGCCAGCAGCCAATGGACAGGGGGATTAGTTGAAGCTTTCTTT,CASSQWTGGLVEAFF
TRBV28,TRBJ2-3,-,TGTGCCAGCAGGGAGGGGGGGAGGACAGATACGCAGTATTTT,CASREGGRTDTQYF
TRBV18,TRBJ1-5,-,TGTGCCAGCTCACCAACAGGGCCGGGTAGTCAGCCCCAGCATTTT,CASSPTGPGSQPQHF